A single sample is the source of the 32 T cell receptor beta chains below, sequenced in a study of blood T cell repertoires in COVID-19. The assay was immunoSEQ multiplex PCR, and TCRdb's table has in-frame clones only and misses some. Of about 50,000 clones detected, 85% to 90% appear once; the ten largest clones hold almost 6%. Sequencing was done on a sample of peripheral blood. Source of these receptors: a woman aged 55-69 years with acute or convalescent COVID-19.

The chain joins TRBV5-1 to TRBJ1-5; 7 positions agree with TRBD1. Losses at the gene ends were 2 bases for V and 7 bases for J; bases not matched to a gene: 9. Germline CDR1 reads SGHRS; CDR2 reads YFSETQ. This CDR3 spans 15 amino acids. The CDR3 DNA is TGCGCCAGCAGCTTAGGAGGGGGCGCGAGCCAGCCCCAGCATTTT. Its translation is CASSLGGGASQPQHF.

The chain carries TRBV7-2 and TRBJ2-7; 7 bases agree with TRBD1. J gave up 7 bases and V 0 bases, and 21 bases lay outside the gene matches. From germline, CDR1 is SGHTA and CDR2 FQGNSA. The CDR3 length is 19 residues. The CDR3 region has the DNA TGTGCCAGCAGCTTAGCGGCGGCGTTTACAGGGGCCCTCATGGCGGAGCAGTACTTC. Translated: CASSLAAAFTGALMAEQYF.

The chain recombines TRBV29-1 with TRBJ2-7; no clear D gene. This CDR3 comprises 11 residues. Per the germline V gene, CDR1 is SQVTM and CDR2 is ANQGSEA. V was trimmed by 3 bases and J by 6 bases, leaving 9 bases between them. CDR3 DNA: TGCAGCGTTGAGTGGGCTGGCGAGCAGTACTTC. Protein product: CSVEWAGEQYF.

The chain couples TRBV3-1 (or the pseudogene TRBV3-2) to TRBJ2-7; no reliable D call. Germline V gives CDR1 LGHDT, CDR2 YNNKEL (reference sequence). Deletions cut 2 bases from V and 3 bases from J, with 14 bases between. The CDR3 length is 15 residues. CDR3 DNA sequence: TGTGCCAGCAGCCAAAGAACCCCTGGCCTCTACGAGCAGTACTTC. The encoded protein is CASSQRTPGLYEQYF.

The chain uses TRBV6-5 and TRBJ2-2; 9 nucleotides agree with TRBD1. Per the germline V gene, CDR1 is MNHEY and CDR2 is SVGAGI. V gave up 5 bases and J gave up 7 bases; unmatched junction bases: 2. The CDR3 runs to 13 residues. The CDR3 DNA reads as TGTGCCAGCAGTCGACAGGGGGACGGGGAGCTGTTTTTT. Translating it yields CASSRQGDGELFF.

The chain has TRBV7-8 and TRBJ2-2, with a tentative D call TRBD1 (5 bases). Germline V lookup: CDR1 SGHVS, CDR2 FQNEAQ. V was cut by 5 bases and J by 4 bases, with 8 bases left in between. This CDR3 region has 13 residues. Here the CDR3 reads CASSRQTTGELFF. For the CDR3, the DNA is TGTGCCAGCAGCAGACAGACCACCGGGGAGCTGTTTTTT.

V is TRBV19 and J is TRBJ1-3; D remains unclear. Germline CDR1 reads LNHDA; CDR2 reads SQIVND (reference sequence). Trimming removed 8 bases from V and 1 base from J, with 3 bases in between. The CDR3 is 11 residues long. The CDR3 coding sequence is TGTGCCAGTTCATCTGGAAACACCATATATTTT. Amino acids: CASSSGNTIYF.

This rearrangement joins TRBV4-1 to TRBJ1-6, with 7 nucleotides matching TRBD1. This CDR3 comprises 16 residues. The V gene's germline CDR1 is MGHRA and CDR2 YSYEKL. V was clipped by 1 base and J by 7 bases; unmatched bases: 7. CDR3 loop: CASSQGPAGGNSPLHF. The CDR3 nucleotides read TGCGCCAGCAGCCAAGGTCCGGCAGGGGGAAATTCACCCCTCCACTTT.

This clone was recorded only once. The V gene is TRBV19, the J gene TRBJ1-5; D remains ambiguous. Trimming stripped 5 bases from V and 3 bases from J, with 23 bases between. From germline, CDR1 is LNHDA and CDR2 SQIVND (reference sequence). The CDR3 has 18 amino acids. CDR3 sequence: CASSQTPRGPPYNQPQHF. CDR3 bases: TGTGCCAGTAGTCAAACCCCACGCGGGCCCCCATACAATCAGCCCCAGCATTTT.

V and J are TRBV2 and TRBJ2-5; the D gene is possibly TRBD1 (6 bases). The CDR3 is 13 residues long. Trimming pared 8 bases from V and 2 bases from J, leaving 12 bases between. The germline V gene encodes CDR1 SNHLY and CDR2 FYNNEI. The CDR3 here is CASHRARQETQYF. In DNA form, the CDR3 reads TGTGCCAGCCACAGGGCCCGGCAAGAGACCCAGTACTTC.

The chain links TRBV5-1 to TRBJ2-1; a weak D match, TRBD2 (5 bases). The V end was cut by 0 bases, the J end by 9 bases, with 16 bases between. CDR3 length: 15 residues. Germline V gives CDR1 SGHRS, CDR2 YFSETQ. The CDR3, as DNA: TGCGCCAGCAGCTTGGACGGGAATAGACGTAGTGAGCAGTTCTTC. It specifies CASSLDGNRRSEQFF.

This clone was seen only a few times. This rearrangement joins TRBV27 to TRBJ1-6, with D possibly TRBD1 on 5 matching bases. The CDR3 is made up of 13 amino acids. Germline CDR1 MNHEY, CDR2 SMNVEV (reference sequence). Between the trimmed V and J ends, which lost 8 bases and 3 bases, there was a span of 8 bases. The CDR3 spells CASSTDYNSPLHF. Written as DNA, the CDR3 is TGTGCCAGCTCGACAGACTATAATTCACCCCTCCACTTT.

V is TRBV4-2 and J is TRBJ2-2; 7 bases align to TRBD2. The CDR3 spans 17 residues. Germline CDR1 reads LGHNA; CDR2 reads YNFKEQ. After removal of 0 bases from V and 6 bases from J, the junction contained 10 bases not matched to a gene. The CDR3 DNA sequence: TGTGCCAGCAGCCAAGATGTCGGCGGGAGTGTATCCGGGGAGCTGTTTTTT. Its protein is CASSQDVGGSVSGELFF.

The chain has TRBV9 and TRBJ2-1, with TRBD2 identical over 12 bases. CDR1 SGDLS and CDR2 YYNGEE come from the germline V gene. CDR3 length equals 16 residues. J was trimmed by 3 bases and V by 4 bases; bases with no gene match: 5. In DNA form, the CDR3 reads TGTGCCAGCAGCTCGGGACTAGCGGGTGTCTACAATGAGCAGTTCTTC. Its protein product is CASSSGLAGVYNEQFF.

This clone has more than one count but fewer than ten. The CDR3, as DNA: TGTGCCATCAGTGTAGGGGACACTGAAGCTTTCTTT. This sequence encodes CAISVGDTEAFF. The chain is built from TRBV10-3 and TRBJ1-1; TRBD1 is a possible D gene (5 bases). Trimming removed 4 bases at V and 3 bases at J, with 6 bases between. Germline values: CDR1 ENHRY, CDR2 SYGVKD. This CDR3 comprises 12 residues.

V is TRBV11-2 and J is TRBJ2-7; TRBD1 aligns across 10 bases. CDR1 SGHAT and CDR2 FQNNGV come from the germline V gene. The length of the CDR3 is 14 residues. The V gene end was trimmed by 5 bases and the J gene end by 7 bases; junction bases not matched to a gene: 8. CDR3 sequence (DNA): TGTGCCAGCAGCCTTAGACAGGGGGCGGGGGAGCAGTACTTC. As protein: CASSLRQGAGEQYF.

The V and J genes are TRBV2 and TRBJ1-2, with a possible D match to TRBD1 (5 bases). CDR1 SNHLY and CDR2 FYNNEI come from the germline V gene. V was shortened by 3 bases and J by 1 base, with 9 bases between the two germline ends. The CDR3 consists of 14 residues. The CDR3 DNA is TGTGCCAGCAGTGAGGACACCTTTAACTATGGCTACACCTTC. It translates to CASSEDTFNYGYTF.

This clone was counted between two and nine times. Written as DNA, the CDR3 is TGTGCCATCAGGTTGTCGGGGGGCAGGGATACGCAGTATTTT. This sequence encodes CAIRLSGGRDTQYF. The chain uses TRBV10-3 and TRBJ2-3; a possible D gene is TRBD2 (7 bases). This CDR3 contains 14 residues. CDR1 and CDR2 from the germline V gene are ENHRY and SYGVKD. V lost 6 bases and J 6 bases, leaving 16 bases between the germline ends.

CDR3 amino acids: CASSFSGQGANEQFF. The CDR3 nucleotides are TGTGCCAGCAGCTTCTCGGGACAGGGGGCAAATGAGCAGTTCTTC. The rearrangement links TRBV7-2 to TRBJ2-1; 12 nucleotides align to TRBD1. This CDR3 has 15 residues. The V gene's germline CDR1 is SGHTA and CDR2 FQGNSA. V gave up 3 bases and J gave up 7 bases; unmatched junction bases: 4.

The chain is built from TRBV6-2 or TRBV6-3 and TRBJ1-1; D unresolved. The CDR3 consists of 16 residues. Germline-derived CDR1 and CDR2 are MNHEY and SVGEGT. V was cut by 4 bases and J by 6 bases, with 21 bases left in between. In nucleotides, the CDR3 is TGTGCCAGCAGTTCCAATCTCTTGAATAAGCCGTCTGAAGCTTTCTTT. Its translation: CASSSNLLNKPSEAFF.

The V and J genes are TRBV5-1 and TRBJ2-2; no definite D call. Per germline, CDR1 SGHRS and CDR2 YFSETQ. The CDR3 sequence is 12 residues long. V lost 5 bases and J lost 5, with 7 bases in between. CDR3 residues: CASSPGTGELFF. In DNA form, the CDR3 reads TGCGCCAGCAGTCCCGGGACCGGGGAGCTGTTTTTT.

This rearrangement joins TRBV19 to TRBJ1-1; 8 bases are shared with TRBD1. CDR1 LNHDA and CDR2 SQIVND come from the germline V gene (reference sequence). V gave up 5 bases and J gave up 6 bases; unmatched junction bases: 8. This CDR3 has 14 amino acids. The CDR3 reads CASSPQGASSEAFF. The DNA for the CDR3 is TGTGCCAGTAGTCCCCAGGGGGCGAGCTCTGAAGCTTTCTTT.

The genes are TRBV6-1 and TRBJ2-7; D uncertain. This CDR3 spans 15 amino acids. In germline, CDR1 is MNHNS, CDR2 SASEGT. The V end lost 2 bases, the J end lost 5 bases, and 16 bases lay between the germline ends. CDR3 DNA sequence: TGTGCCAGCAGTGAAAGATCGCCGGGTACCGACGAGCAGTACTTC. Protein: CASSERSPGTDEQYF.

The J gene is TRBJ1-5, the V gene TRBV7-8; D may be TRBD1 (5 bases). In germline, CDR1 is SGHVS, CDR2 FQNEAQ. V was cut by 3 bases and J by 0 bases, with 18 bases left in between. This CDR3 is built from 18 residues. Here the CDR3 DNA reads TGTGCCAGCAGCTTCGGGGGAGGAGGCTTATATAGCAATCAGCCCCAGCATTTT. Translating gives CASSFGGGGLYSNQPQHF.

This chain joins TRBV23-1 and TRBJ2-7; 7 bases fit TRBD2. TRBV23-1 is classed as an ORF, of uncertain function. The CDR3 is made up of 14 amino acids. J was trimmed by 5 bases and V by 1 base; bases with no gene match: 5. Written as DNA, the CDR3 is TGCGCCAGCAGTCAATGGGGGGGAGGTGACGAGCAGTACTTC. Amino acids: CASSQWGGGDEQYF.

The chain employs TRBV6-5 and TRBJ2-5; D not certain. This CDR3 is built from 11 residues. Germline CDR1 reads MNHEY; CDR2 reads SVGAGI. Trimming left V 7 bases short and J 1 base short, with 4 bases between. CDR3: CASTFQETQYF. For the CDR3, the DNA is TGTGCCAGCACCTTCCAAGAGACCCAGTACTTC.

The gene calls are TRBV12-3 or TRBV12-4 and TRBJ1-2; D gene ambiguous. CDR3 length: 13 amino acids. The V gene lost 3 bases and the J gene lost 3 bases, with 8 bases spanning the gap. CDR3 residues: CASSFQAHYGYTF. The CDR3 DNA sequence: TGTGCCAGCAGTTTCCAGGCCCACTATGGCTACACCTTC.

The genes are TRBV19 and TRBJ1-2, with D perhaps matching TRBD1 (5 bases). The CDR3 covers 14 residues. V was pared by 4 bases and J by 8 bases, with 17 bases between. Germline CDR1 and CDR2: LNHDA and SQIVND (reference sequence). The CDR3 here is CASSTGTGGLGYTF. The CDR3 region has the DNA TGTGCCAGTAGTACGGGGACCGGCGGACTAGGCTACACCTTC.

The gene calls are TRBV7-3 and TRBJ1-1; TRBD1 matches 8 bases. Germline V gene lookup returns CDR1 SGHTA and CDR2 FQGTGA. V shed 5 bases, J shed 5 bases, and the junction held 4 bases outside the gene matches. The CDR3 spans 13 residues. The CDR3 loop reads CASSPDRVTEAFF. The CDR3 bases are TGTGCCAGCAGCCCGGACAGGGTAACTGAAGCTTTCTTT.

This clone was seen more than once but under ten times. The chain recombines TRBV3-1 (or the pseudogene TRBV3-2) with TRBJ2-3, with 12 nucleotides matching TRBD2. The CDR3 totals 17 residues. Germline trimming cut 5 bases from V and 2 bases from J; bases unmatched to any gene: 8. Germline V gene sequence: CDR1 LGHDT, CDR2 YNNKEL (reference sequence). This chain's CDR3 is CASSKRLAGDFTDTQYF. The DNA of the CDR3 is TGTGCCAGCAGCAAGCGACTAGCGGGGGACTTCACAGATACGCAGTATTTT.

The rearrangement joins TRBV5-4 to TRBJ1-2; 11 nucleotides agree with TRBD1. CDR3 length equals 15 residues. From germline, CDR1 is SGHNT and CDR2 YYREEE (reference sequence). With V trimmed by 0 bases and J by 6 bases, 4 bases remained unmatched. CDR3 sequence: CASSLGGQGENGYTF. The CDR3 DNA follows: TGTGCCAGCAGCTTGGGGGGACAGGGGGAAAATGGCTACACCTTC.

This clone was seen a handful of times. V gene TRBV5-6 combines with J gene TRBJ1-1, with D maybe TRBD1 (5 bases). Per germline, CDR1 SGHDT and CDR2 YYEEEE. The CDR3 consists of 14 residues. Trimming took 2 bases from V and 1 from J, leaving 9 bases between them. The CDR3 DNA reads as TGTGCCAGCAGCTTCACCCAGGGGAACACTGAAGCTTTCTTT. It translates to CASSFTQGNTEAFF.